The source of this T cell receptor beta chain is a study of T cell responses to AZD1222 COVID-19 vaccine. The table came from immunoSEQ multiplex PCR; TCRdb's copy has only in-frame clones and leaves some out. The sample consists of some 120,000 clones, around 86% of them appearing once. The CDR3 spans 15 residues. In germline, CDR1 is LGHDT, CDR2 YNNKEL (reference sequence). Deletions cut 2 bases from V and 6 bases from J, with 17 bases between. The chain employs TRBV3-1 (or the pseudogene TRBV3-2) and TRBJ2-7; TRBD2 might be the D (6 bases). Source: peripheral blood, taken on day 0 of AZD1222 vaccination. The clonotype originates from an adult in good health. CDR3 region: CASSQPGLRIGEQYF. CDR3 nucleotides: TGTGCCAGCAGCCAACCGGGACTCAGAATAGGCGAGCAGTACTTC.